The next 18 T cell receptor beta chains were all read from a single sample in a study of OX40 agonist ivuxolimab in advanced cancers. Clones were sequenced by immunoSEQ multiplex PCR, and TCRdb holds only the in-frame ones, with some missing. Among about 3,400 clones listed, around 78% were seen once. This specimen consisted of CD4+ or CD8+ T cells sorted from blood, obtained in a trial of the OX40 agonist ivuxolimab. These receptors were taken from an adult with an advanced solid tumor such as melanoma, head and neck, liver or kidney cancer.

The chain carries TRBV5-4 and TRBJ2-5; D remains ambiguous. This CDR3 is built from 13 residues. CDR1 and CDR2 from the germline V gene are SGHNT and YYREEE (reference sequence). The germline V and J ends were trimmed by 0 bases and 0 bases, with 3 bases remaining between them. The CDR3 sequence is CASSLENQETQYF. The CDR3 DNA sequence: TGTGCCAGCAGCTTGGAGAACCAAGAGACCCAGTACTTC.

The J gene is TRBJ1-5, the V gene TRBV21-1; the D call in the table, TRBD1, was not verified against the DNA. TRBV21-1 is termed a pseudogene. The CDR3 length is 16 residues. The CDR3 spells CASSHAGQCSNQPQHF. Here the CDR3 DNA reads TGTGCCAGCAGTCACGCCGGACAGTGTAGCAATCAGCCCCAGCATTTT.

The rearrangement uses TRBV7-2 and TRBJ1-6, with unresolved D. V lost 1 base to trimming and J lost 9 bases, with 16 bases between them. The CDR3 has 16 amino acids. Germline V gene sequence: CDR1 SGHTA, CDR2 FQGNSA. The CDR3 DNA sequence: TGTGCCAGCAGCTTAGGGTGGCCGACCCATGGTTCACCCCTCCACTTT. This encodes CASSLGWPTHGSPLHF.

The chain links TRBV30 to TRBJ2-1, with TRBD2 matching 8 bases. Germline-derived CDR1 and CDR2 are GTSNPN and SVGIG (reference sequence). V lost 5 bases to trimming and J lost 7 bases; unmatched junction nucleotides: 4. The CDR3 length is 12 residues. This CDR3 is CAWGTSTNEQFF. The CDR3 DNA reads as TGTGCCTGGGGGACTAGTACGAATGAGCAGTTCTTC.

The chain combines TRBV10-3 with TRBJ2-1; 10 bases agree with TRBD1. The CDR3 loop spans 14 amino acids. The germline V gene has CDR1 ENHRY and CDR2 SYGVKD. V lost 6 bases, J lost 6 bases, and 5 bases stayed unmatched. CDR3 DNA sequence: TGTGCCATCAGAGCCGGGACAGGGGTCAATGAGCAGTTCTTC. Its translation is CAIRAGTGVNEQFF.

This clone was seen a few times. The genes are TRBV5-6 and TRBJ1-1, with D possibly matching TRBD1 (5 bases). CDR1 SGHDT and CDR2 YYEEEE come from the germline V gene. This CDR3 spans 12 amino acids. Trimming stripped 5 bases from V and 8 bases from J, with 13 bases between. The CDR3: CASSSGGVEAFF. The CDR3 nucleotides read TGTGCCAGCAGTTCAGGAGGGGTAGAAGCTTTCTTT.

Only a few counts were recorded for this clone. The DNA for the CDR3 is TGTGCCAGCAGCTTGGGGCCGGGTTCGGACGAGCAGTACTTC. Translating it yields CASSLGPGSDEQYF. The rearrangement links TRBV5-4 to TRBJ2-7; D remains ambiguous. Germline CDR1 is SGHNT and CDR2 is YYREEE (reference sequence). V was pared by 0 bases and J by 5 bases, with 12 bases between. The CDR3 runs 14 residues.

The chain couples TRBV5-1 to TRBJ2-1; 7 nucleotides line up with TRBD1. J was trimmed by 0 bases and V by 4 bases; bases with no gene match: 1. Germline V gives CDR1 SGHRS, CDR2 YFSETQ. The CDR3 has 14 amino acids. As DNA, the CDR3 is TGCGCCAGCAGCCGGACAGGCTCCTACAATGAGCAGTTCTTC. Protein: CASSRTGSYNEQFF.

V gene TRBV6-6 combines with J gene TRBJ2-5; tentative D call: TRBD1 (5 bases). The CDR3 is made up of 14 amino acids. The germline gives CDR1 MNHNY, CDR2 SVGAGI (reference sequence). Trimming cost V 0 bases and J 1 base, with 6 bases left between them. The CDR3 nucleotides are TGTGCCAGCAGTTACTCAGGGGTCCAAGAGACCCAGTACTTC. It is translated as CASSYSGVQETQYF.

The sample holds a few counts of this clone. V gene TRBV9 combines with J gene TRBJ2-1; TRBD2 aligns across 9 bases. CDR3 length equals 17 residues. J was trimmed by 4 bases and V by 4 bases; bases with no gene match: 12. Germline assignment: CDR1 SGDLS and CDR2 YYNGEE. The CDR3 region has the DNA TGTGCCAGCAGCCCCCGTCCTTTAGCGGGGGCTTACAATGAGCAGTTCTTC. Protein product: CASSPRPLAGAYNEQFF.

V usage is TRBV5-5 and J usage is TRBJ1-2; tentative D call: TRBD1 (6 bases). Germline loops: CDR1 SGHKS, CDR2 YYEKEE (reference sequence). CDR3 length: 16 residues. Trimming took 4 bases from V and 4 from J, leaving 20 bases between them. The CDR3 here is CASSPGALDSFYGYTF. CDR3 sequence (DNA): TGTGCCAGCAGCCCTGGGGCCTTGGACAGCTTCTATGGCTACACCTTC.

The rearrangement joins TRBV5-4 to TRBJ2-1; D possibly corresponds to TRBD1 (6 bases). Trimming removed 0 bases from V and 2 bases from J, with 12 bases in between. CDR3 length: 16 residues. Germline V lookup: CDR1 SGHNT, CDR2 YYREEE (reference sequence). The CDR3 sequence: CASSLALGTTYNEQFF. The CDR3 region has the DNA TGTGCCAGCAGCTTGGCCCTCGGGACAACCTACAATGAGCAGTTCTTC. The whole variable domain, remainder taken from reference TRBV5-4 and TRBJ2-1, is ETGVTQSPTHLIKTRGQQVTLRCSSQSGHNTVSWYQQALGQGPQFIFQYYREEENGRGNFPPRFSGLQFPNYSSELNVNALELDDSALYLCASSLALGTTYNEQFFGPGTRLTVL.

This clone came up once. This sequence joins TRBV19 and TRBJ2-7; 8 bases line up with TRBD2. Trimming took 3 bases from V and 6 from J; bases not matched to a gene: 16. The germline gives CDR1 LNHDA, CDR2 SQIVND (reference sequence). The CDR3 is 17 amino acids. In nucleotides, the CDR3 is TGTGCCAGTAGTATTCCCTCCTCACAGCGGGAGTTCGGCGAGCAGTACTTC. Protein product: CASSIPSSQREFGEQYF.

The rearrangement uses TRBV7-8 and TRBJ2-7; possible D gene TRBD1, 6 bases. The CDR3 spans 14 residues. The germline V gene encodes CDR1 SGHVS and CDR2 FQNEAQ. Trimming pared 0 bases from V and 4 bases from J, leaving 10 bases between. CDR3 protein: CASSLAYTGYEQYF. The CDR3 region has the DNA TGTGCCAGCAGCTTAGCCTATACAGGGTACGAGCAGTACTTC.

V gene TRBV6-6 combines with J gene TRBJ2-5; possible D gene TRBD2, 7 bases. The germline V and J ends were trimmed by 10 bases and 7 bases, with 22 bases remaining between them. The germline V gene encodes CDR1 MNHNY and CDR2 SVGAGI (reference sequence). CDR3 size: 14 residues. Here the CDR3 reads CATHASAGAGTQYF. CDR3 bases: TGTGCCACCCACGCCTCTGCGGGGGCGGGGACCCAGTACTTC.

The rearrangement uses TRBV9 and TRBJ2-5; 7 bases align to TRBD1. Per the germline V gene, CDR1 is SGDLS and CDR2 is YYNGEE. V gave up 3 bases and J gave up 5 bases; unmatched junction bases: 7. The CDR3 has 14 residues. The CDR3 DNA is TGTGCCAGCAGCGCCCAGACAGGGAAGGAGACCCAGTACTTC. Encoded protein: CASSAQTGKETQYF.

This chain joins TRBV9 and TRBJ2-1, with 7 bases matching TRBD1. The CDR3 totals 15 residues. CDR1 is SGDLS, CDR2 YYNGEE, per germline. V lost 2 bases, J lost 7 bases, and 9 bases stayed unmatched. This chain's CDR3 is CASSVLGGAANEQFF. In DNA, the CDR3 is TGTGCCAGCAGCGTCCTAGGGGGCGCTGCGAATGAGCAGTTCTTC.

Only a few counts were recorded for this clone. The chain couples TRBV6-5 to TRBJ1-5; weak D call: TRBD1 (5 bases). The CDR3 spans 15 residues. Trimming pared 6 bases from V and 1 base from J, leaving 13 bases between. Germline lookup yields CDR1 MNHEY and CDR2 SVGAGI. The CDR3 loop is CASSRTGQSNQPQHF. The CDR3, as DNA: TGTGCCAGCAGCCGGACGGGGCAGAGCAATCAGCCCCAGCATTTT.